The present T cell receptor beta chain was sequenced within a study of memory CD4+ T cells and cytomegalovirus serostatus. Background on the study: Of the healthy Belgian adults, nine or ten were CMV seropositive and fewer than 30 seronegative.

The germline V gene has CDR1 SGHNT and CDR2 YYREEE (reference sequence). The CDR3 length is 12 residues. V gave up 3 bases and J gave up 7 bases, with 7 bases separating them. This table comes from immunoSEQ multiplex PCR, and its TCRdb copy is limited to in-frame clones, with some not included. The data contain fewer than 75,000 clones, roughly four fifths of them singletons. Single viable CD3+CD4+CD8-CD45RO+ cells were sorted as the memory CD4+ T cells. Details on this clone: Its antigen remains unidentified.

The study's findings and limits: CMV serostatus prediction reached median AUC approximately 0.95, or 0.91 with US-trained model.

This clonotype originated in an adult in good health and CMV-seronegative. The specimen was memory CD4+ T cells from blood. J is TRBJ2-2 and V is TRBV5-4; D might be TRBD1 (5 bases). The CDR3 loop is CASSWQGGELFF. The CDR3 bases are TGTGCCAGCAGCTGGCAGGGCGGGGAGCTGTTTTTT.